This TCR beta chain was documented in a study of blood T cell repertoires in COVID-19. The repertoire was sequenced with immunoSEQ multiplex PCR; TCRdb's copy has only in-frame clones and lacks some. This table has roughly 200,000 clones, about 80% appearing once. Germline V CDR1 and CDR2: MNHEY, SVGAGI. Trimming removed 8 bases from V and 8 bases from J, with 15 bases in between. The CDR3 runs to 12 residues. What was sequenced was peripheral blood. This sequence originates from an elderly woman with COVID-19, enrolled during active disease. The chain is built from TRBV6-5 and TRBJ1-1; D possibly corresponds to TRBD1 (5 bases). The CDR3 is CASLGGSSEAFF. The CDR3 DNA reads TGTGCCAGCCTCGGGGGGTCTTCGGAAGCTTTCTTT.